Each of the 3 T cell receptor beta chains below was sequenced from the same sample in a study of blood T cell repertoires in COVID-19. This table comes from immunoSEQ multiplex PCR, and its TCRdb copy is limited to in-frame clones, with some not included. The sample yields under 300,000 clones, around 87% seen once. The sample taken for sequencing was PBMCs or T cells enriched from blood (not recorded which). The receptors were sampled from a woman younger than 45 with acute COVID-19.

This clone was found many times. The gene calls are TRBV7-3 and TRBJ1-1, with 11 bases matching TRBD1. The CDR3 is made up of 19 amino acids. V was pared by 5 bases and J by 2 bases, with 16 bases of the junction left unmatched. Per the germline V gene, CDR1 is SGHTA and CDR2 is FQGTGA. CDR3 nucleotides: TGTGCCAGCAGCCAAACCCCATTTGGACAGGGGGCCCCAAACACTGAAGCTTTCTTT. Amino acids: CASSQTPFGQGAPNTEAFF.

The J gene is TRBJ2-5, the V gene TRBV7-9; the D gene is possibly TRBD1 (6 bases). V lost 3 bases and J lost 5, with 10 bases in between. The CDR3 is 13 residues long. Germline V lookup: CDR1 SEHNR, CDR2 FQNEAQ (reference sequence). CDR3 in DNA: TGTGCCAGCAGCTTCGCAGGGGAGGAGACCCAGTACTTC. Translating it yields CASSFAGEETQYF. Based on the CDR3 plus reference TRBV7-9 and TRBJ2-5, the full variable domain is DTGVSQNPRHKITKRGQNVTFRCDPISEHNRLYWYRQTLGQGPEFLTYFQNEAQLEKSRLLSDRFSAERPKGSFSTLEIQRTEQGDSAMYLCASSFAGEETQYFGPGTRLLVL.

This clone has just one count. This sequence joins TRBV6-5 and TRBJ2-4; TRBD2 aligns across 7 bases. Trimming cost V 5 bases and J 4 bases; bases outside gene matches: 8. The germline V gene encodes CDR1 MNHEY and CDR2 SVGAGI. The CDR3 is made up of 15 amino acids. DNA for the CDR3: TGTGCCAGCAGTACCCGCGAAGCGGGGAAAAACATTCAGTACTTC. Residues: CASSTREAGKNIQYF.